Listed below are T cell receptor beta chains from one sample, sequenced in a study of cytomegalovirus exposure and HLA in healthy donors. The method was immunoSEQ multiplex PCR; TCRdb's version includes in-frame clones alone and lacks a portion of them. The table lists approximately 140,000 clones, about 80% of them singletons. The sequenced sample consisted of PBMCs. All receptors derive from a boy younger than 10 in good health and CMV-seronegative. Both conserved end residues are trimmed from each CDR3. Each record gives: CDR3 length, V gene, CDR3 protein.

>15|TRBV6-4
ASSDGTGQGVFKGYT
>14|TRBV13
ASSLLFRARGTGYT
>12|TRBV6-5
ASTNDREFAEAF
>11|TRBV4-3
ASSQARYYEQY
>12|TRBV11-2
ASSQSAGSYEQY
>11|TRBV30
AWTGGYNYEQY
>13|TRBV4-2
ASSQGPQDVGEQF
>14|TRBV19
ASSIPNLGSNQPQH
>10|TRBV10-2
ASLGESPEAF
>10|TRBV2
ARTWQYNEQF
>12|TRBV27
ASSLRGSYYGYT
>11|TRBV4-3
ASSQETGYRSF
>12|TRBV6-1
ASEGLAGYNEQF
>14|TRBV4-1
ASSQDPNRQNYGYT
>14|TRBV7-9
ASTPWRDRDGTEAF
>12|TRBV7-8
ASSLSDRPYGYT
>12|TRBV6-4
ASSDAGGSNEQF
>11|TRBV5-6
ASSSNRDETQY
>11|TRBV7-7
ASSLRRDAEAF
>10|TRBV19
ASSRDSYGYT
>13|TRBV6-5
ASSRGFSGANVLT
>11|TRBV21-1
ASSKGQEETQY
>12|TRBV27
ASSFQGAGQPQH
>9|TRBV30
AWSDRGSYT
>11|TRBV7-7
ASSFRSPDTQY
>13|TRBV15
ATSRDGLAVNEQF
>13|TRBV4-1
ASSQDPSGGYGYT
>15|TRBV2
ASKRGLARGNTGELF
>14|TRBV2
ASSDVGGAPNYGYT
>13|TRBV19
ASLSRDGAKNIQY
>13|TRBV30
AWSVRRVAGDTQY
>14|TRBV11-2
ASSLTLRTGTYEQY
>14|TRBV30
AWSLHPGGSTGELF
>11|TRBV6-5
ASRRGQGDGYT
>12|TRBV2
ASSYRAQNTEAF
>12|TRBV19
ASSMSEGAYGYT
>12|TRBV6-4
ASSVLSGANVLT
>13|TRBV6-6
ASSYSGEAWTEAF
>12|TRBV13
ASSLGPVTYEQY
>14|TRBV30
AWSVDLTLTRETQY
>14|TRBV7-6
ASSPGTSGGLNEQF
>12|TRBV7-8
ASSLPYSNQPQH
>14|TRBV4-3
ASSQAGGESYNEQF
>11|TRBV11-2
ASSMTGSYGYT
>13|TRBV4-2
ASSQGSDRTYGYT
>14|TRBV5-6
ASSLEIGVVGNTIY
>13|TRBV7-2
ASSPPGVKTGELF